Here is one T cell receptor beta chain with its context. Antigen: not known. This entry belongs to a study of shared clonotypes between healthy human individuals. General study findings and limits: Investigators expected sequencing depth to affect clonotype sharing among donors. The study's rarefaction showed incomplete sorted-subset sequencing despite large depth.

Per the original methods: Sequence data from immunoSEQ were junction-only and lacked quality scores; consequently, filtering differed. Assay used: immunoSEQ multiplex PCR; TCRdb lists only in-frame clones, some missing. That table gives V, J and clone size, and the DNA gave D and trimming. The sample contains about 2 million clones, over 85% of which appear only once. CDR3 size: 17 residues. The V end lost 0 bases, the J end lost 0 bases, and 9 bases lay between the germline ends. The germline V gene encodes CDR1 PRHDT and CDR2 FYEKMQ (reference sequence). Naive CD8 cells were CD45RO-negative, positively selected for CCR7, excluding terminally differentiated effector memory CD45RA+ cells.

The clonotype comes from a man between 18 and 35 years old in good health. The chain employs TRBV13 and TRBJ1-6, with a possible D match to TRBD1 (5 bases). The sequencing sample was made of naive CD8+ T cells sorted from blood. CDR3 loop: CASSLGPGSSYNSPLHF. For the CDR3, the DNA is TGTGCCAGCAGCTTAGGGCCAGGGAGCTCCTATAATTCACCCCTCCACTTT.